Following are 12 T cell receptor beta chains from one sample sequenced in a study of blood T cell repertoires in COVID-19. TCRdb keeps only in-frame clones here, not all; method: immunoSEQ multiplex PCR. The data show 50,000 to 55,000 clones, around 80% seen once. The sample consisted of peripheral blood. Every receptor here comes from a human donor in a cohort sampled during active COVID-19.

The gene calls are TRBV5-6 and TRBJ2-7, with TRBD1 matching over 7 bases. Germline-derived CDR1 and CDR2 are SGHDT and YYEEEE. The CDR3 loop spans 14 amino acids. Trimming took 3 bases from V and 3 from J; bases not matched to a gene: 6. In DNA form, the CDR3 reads TGTGCCAGCAGCTCCCCGACAGGGAGCTACGAGCAGTACTTC. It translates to CASSSPTGSYEQYF.

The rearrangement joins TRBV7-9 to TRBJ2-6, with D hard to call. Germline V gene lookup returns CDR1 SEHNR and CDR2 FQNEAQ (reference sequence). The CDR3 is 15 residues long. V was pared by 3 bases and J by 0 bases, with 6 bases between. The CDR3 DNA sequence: TGTGCCAGCAGCTTGTTGAGCTCTGGGGCCAACGTCCTGACTTTC. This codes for CASSLLSSGANVLTF.

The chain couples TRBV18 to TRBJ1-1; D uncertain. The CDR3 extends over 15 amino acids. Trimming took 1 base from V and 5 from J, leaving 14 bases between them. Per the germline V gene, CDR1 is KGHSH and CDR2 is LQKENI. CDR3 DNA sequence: TGTGCCAGCTCACCACGGTTAGAGGGTGGGACTGAAGCTTTCTTT. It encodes CASSPRLEGGTEAFF.

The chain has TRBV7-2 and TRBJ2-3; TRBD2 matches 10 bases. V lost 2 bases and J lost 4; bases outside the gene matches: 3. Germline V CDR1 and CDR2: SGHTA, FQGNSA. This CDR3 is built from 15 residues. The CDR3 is CASSLLAGVADTQYF. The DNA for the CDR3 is TGTGCCAGCAGCTTACTAGCGGGGGTGGCAGATACGCAGTATTTT.

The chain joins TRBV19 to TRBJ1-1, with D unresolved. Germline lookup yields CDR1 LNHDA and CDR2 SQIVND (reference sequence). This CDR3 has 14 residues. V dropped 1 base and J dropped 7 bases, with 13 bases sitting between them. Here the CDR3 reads CASSIVPVGFEAFF. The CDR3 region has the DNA TGTGCCAGTAGTATAGTTCCTGTCGGGTTTGAAGCTTTCTTT.

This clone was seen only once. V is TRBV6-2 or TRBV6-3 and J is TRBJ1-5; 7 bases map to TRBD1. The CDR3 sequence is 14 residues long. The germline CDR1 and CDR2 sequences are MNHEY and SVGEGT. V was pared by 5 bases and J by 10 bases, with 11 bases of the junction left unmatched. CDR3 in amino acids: CASSTTGVPSPQHF. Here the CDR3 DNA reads TGTGCCAGCAGTACCACAGGGGTGCCCAGCCCCCAGCATTTT.

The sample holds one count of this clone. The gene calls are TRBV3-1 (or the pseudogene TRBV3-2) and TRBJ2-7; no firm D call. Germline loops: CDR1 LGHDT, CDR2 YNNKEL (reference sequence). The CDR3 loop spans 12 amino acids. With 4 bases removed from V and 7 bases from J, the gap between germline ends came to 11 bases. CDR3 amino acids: CASSPDSREQYF. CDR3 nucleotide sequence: TGTGCCAGCAGCCCCGATTCTAGGGAGCAGTACTTC.

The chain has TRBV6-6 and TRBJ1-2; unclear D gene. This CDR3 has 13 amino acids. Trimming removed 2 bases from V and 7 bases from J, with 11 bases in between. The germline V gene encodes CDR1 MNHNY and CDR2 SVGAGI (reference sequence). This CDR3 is CASSYDDTGGYTF. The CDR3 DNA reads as TGTGCCAGCAGTTACGACGATACGGGTGGCTACACCTTC.

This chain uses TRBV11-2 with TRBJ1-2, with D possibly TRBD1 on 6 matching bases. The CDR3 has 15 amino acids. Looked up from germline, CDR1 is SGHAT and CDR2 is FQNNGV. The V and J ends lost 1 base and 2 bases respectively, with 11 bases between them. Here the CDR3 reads CASSLVRTANYGYTF. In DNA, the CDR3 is TGTGCCAGCAGCTTAGTTCGGACAGCGAACTATGGCTACACCTTC. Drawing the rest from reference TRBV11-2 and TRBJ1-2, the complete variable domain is EAGVAQSPRYKIIEKRQSVAFWCNPISGHATLYWYQQILGQGPKLLIQFQNNGVVDDSQLPKDRFSAERLKGVDSTLKIQPAKLEDSAVYLCASSLVRTANYGYTFGSGTRLTVV.

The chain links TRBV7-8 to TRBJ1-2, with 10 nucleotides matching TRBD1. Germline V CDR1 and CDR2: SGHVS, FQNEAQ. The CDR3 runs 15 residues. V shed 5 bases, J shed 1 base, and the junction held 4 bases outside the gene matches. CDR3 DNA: TGTGCCAGCAGCCCCCGGGACAGGGGTAACTATGGCTACACCTTC. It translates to CASSPRDRGNYGYTF.

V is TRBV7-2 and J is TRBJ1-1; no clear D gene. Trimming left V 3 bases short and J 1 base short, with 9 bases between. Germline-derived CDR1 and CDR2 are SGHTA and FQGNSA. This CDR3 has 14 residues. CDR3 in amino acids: CASSLSPGNTEAFF. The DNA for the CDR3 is TGTGCCAGCAGCTTGTCTCCAGGGAACACTGAAGCTTTCTTT. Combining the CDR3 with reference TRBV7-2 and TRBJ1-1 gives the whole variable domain GAGVSQSPSNKVTEKGKDVELRCDPISGHTALYWYRQSLGQGLEFLIYFQGNSAPDKSGLPSDRFSAERTGGSVSTLTIQRTQQEDSAVYLCASSLSPGNTEAFFGQGTRLTVV.

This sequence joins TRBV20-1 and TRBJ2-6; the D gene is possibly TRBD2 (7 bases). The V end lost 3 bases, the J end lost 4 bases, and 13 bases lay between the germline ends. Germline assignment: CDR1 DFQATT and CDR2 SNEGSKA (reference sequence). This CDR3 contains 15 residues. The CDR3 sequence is CSASDRGAGANVLTF. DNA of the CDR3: TGCAGTGCTAGTGATCGGGGGGCCGGGGCCAACGTCCTGACTTTC.